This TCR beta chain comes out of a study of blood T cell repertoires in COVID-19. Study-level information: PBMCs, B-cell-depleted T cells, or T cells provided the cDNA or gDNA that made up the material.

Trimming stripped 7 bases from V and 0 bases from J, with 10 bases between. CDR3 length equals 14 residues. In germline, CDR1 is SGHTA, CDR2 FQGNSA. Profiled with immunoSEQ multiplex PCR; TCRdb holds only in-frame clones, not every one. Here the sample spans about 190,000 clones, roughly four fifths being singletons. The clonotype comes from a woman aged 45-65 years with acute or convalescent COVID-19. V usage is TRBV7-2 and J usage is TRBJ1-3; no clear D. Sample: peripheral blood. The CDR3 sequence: CASNSGGSGNTIYF. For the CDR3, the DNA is TGTGCCAGCAATTCAGGAGGCTCTGGAAACACCATATATTTT. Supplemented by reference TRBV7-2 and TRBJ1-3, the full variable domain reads GAGVSQSPSNKVTEKGKDVELRCDPISGHTALYWYRQSLGQGLEFLIYFQGNSAPDKSGLPSDRFSAERTGGSVSTLTIQRTQQEDSAVYLCASNSGGSGNTIYFGEGSWLTVV.